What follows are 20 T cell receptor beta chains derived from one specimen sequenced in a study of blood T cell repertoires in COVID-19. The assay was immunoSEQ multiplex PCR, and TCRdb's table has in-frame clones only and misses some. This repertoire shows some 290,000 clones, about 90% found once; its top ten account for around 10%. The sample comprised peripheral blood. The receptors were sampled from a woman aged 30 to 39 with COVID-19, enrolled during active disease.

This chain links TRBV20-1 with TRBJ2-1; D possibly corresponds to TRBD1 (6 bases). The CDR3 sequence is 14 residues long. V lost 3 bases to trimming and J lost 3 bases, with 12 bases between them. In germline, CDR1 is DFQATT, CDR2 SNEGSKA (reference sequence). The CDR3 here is CSASGRGIYNEQFF. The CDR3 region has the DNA TGCAGTGCTAGTGGCAGGGGCATCTACAATGAGCAGTTCTTC.

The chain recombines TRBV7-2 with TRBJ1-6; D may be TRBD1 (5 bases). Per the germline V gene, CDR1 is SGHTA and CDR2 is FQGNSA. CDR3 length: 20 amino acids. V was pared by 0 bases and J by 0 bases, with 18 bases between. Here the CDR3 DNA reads TGTGCCAGCAGCTTAGCGATCGCCCGGCGGGGCCGCTCCTATAATTCACCCCTCCACTTT. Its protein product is CASSLAIARRGRSYNSPLHF. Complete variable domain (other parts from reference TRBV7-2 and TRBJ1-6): GAGVSQSPSNKVTEKGKDVELRCDPISGHTALYWYRQSLGQGLEFLIYFQGNSAPDKSGLPSDRFSAERTGGSVSTLTIQRTQQEDSAVYLCASSLAIARRGRSYNSPLHFGNGTRLTVT.

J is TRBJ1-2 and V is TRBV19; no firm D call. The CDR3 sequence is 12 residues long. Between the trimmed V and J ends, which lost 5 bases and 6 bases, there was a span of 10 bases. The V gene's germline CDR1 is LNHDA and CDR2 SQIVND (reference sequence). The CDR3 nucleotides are TGTGCCAGTAGTGAACAGTGGAATGGCTACACCTTC. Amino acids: CASSEQWNGYTF.

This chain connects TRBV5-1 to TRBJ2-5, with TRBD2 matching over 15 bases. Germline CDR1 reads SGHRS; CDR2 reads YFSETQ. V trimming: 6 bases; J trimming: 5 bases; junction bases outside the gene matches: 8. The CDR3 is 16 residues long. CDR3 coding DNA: TGCGCCAGCACTCGGACTAGCGGGGGGGCGTTGGAGACCCAGTACTTC. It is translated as CASTRTSGGALETQYF.

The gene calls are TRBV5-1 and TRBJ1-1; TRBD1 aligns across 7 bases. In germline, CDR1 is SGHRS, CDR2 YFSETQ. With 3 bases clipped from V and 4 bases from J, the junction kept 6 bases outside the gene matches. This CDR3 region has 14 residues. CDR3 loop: CASSSDRVGTEAFF. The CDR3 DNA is TGCGCCAGCAGCTCAGACAGGGTTGGCACTGAAGCTTTCTTT.

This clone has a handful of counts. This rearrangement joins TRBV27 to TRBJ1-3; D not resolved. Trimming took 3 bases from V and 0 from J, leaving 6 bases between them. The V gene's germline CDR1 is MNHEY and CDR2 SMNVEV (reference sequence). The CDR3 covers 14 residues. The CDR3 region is CASSLSISGNTIYF. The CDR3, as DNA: TGTGCCAGCAGTTTGAGTATCTCTGGAAACACCATATATTTT.

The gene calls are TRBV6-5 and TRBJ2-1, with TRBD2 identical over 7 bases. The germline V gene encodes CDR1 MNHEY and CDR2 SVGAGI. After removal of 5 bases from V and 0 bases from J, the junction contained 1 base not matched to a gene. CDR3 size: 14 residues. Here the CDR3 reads CASSRGDSYNEQFF. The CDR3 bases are TGTGCCAGCAGTCGGGGGGACTCCTACAATGAGCAGTTCTTC.

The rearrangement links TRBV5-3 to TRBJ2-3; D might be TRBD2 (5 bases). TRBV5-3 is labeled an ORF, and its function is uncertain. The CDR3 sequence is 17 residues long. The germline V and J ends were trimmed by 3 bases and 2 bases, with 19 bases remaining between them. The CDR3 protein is CARSSKGSGNLTDTQYF. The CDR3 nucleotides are TGTGCCAGAAGCTCCAAAGGGTCCGGGAACCTCACAGATACGCAGTATTTT.

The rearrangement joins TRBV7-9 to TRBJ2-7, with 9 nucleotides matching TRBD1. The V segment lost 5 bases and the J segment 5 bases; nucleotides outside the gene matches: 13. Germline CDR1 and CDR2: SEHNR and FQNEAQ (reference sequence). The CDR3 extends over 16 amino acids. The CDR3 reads CASSLRFGTGSNEQYF. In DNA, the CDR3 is TGTGCCAGCAGCCTGCGCTTCGGGACAGGGTCGAACGAGCAGTACTTC.

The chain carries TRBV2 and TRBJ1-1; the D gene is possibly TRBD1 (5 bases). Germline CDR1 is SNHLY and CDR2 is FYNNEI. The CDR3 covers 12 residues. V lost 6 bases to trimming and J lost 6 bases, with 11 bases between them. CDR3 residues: CASRSGFSEAFF. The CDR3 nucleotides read TGTGCCAGCAGATCAGGGTTCTCTGAAGCTTTCTTT.

This chain's CDR3 is CASSFGGGFNEQFF. The DNA of the CDR3 is TGTGCCAGCAGCTTTGGCGGGGGATTTAATGAGCAGTTCTTC. The rearrangement links TRBV6-5 to TRBJ2-1; 7 bases map to TRBD2. The J segment lost 7 bases and the V segment lost 6 bases, leaving 9 bases of the junction unmatched. Germline lookup yields CDR1 MNHEY and CDR2 SVGAGI. CDR3 length: 14 amino acids.

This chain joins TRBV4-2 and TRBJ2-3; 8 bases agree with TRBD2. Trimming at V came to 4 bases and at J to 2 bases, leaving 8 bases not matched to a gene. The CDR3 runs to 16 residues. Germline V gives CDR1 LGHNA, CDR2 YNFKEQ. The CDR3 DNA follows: TGTGCCAGCAGCCCCTTACAGCGGGGGTACACAGATACGCAGTATTTT. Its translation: CASSPLQRGYTDTQYF.

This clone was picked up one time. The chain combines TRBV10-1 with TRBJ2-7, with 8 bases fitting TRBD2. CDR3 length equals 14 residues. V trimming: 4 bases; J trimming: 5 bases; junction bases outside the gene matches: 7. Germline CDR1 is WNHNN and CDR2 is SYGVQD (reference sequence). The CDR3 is CASSGASGHHEQYF. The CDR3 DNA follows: TGCGCCAGCAGTGGGGCTAGCGGGCACCACGAGCAGTACTTC.

Here the CDR3 DNA reads TGTGCCATCTCGGAGGGAACTTATGGCTACACCTTC. Translating gives CAISEGTYGYTF. This chain uses TRBV10-3 with TRBJ1-2; no reliable D call. In germline, CDR1 is ENHRY, CDR2 SYGVKD. The germline V and J ends were trimmed by 8 bases and 5 bases, with 12 bases remaining between them. The CDR3 is made up of 12 amino acids.

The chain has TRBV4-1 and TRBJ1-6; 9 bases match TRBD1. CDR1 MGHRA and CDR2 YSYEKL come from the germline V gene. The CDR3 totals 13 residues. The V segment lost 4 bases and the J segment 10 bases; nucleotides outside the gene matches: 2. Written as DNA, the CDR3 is TGCGCCAGCAGCCTCGGACAGGGGTCACCCCTCCACTTT. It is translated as CASSLGQGSPLHF.

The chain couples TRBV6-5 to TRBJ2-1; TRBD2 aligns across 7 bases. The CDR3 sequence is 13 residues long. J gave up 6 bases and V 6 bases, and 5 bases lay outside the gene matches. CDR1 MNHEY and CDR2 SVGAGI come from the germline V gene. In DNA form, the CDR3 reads TGTGCCAGCAGACAGGCTAGCGGCAATGAGCAGTTCTTC. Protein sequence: CASRQASGNEQFF.

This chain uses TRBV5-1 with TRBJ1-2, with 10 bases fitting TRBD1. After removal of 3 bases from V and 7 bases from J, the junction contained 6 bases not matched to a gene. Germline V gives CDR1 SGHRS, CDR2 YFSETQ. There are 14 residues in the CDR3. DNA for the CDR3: TGCGCCAGCAGCTCGGGACAGGGGTTCGGTGGCTACACCTTC. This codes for CASSSGQGFGGYTF.

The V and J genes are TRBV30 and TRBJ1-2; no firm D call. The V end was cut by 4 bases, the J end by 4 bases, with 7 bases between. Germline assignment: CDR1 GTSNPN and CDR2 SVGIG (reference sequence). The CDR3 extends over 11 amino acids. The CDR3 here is CAWMRVYGYTF. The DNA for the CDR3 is TGTGCCTGGATGCGTGTCTATGGCTACACCTTC.

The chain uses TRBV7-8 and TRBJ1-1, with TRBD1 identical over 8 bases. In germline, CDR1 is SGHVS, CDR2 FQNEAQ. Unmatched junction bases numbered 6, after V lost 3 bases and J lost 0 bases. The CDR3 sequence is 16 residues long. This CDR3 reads CASSFRDRLLNTEAFF. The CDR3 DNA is TGTGCCAGCAGCTTCCGGGACAGGCTCTTGAACACTGAAGCTTTCTTT.

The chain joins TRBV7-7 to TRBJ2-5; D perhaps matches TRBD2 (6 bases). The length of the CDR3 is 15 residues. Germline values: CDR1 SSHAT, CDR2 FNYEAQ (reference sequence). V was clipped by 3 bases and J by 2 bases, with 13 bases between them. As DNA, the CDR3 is TGTGCCAGCAGCTTGGGGCGGGGTCGACAAGAGACCCAGTACTTC. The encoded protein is CASSLGRGRQETQYF.